This TCR beta chain was documented in a study of blood T cell repertoires in COVID-19 (dated by TCRdb to 2018 to 2021). Describing the broader study: Collaborator samples came from the United States, Italy and Spain and covered acute and convalescent phases of COVID-19. The prospective study material was composed of cDNA or gDNA derived from T cells, B-cell-depleted T cells, or PBMCs. Subjects who had been exposed to COVID-19, were actively infected with it, or had recovered from it provided the deeply sampled blood TCRbeta repertoires that made up the dataset. The repertoires were released in a freely available public database meant as a resource for research on the immune response to SARS-CoV-2. The samples were drawn from the first 160 participants of the ongoing ImmuneRACE study and from 1,254 subjects provided by 6 global collaborators. Sample metadata almost always included a de-identified subject ID, COVID-19 status, age in years and sex. Where available, HLA class I and class II types were taken from metadata supplied by the sample provider and were not determined by assay-based typing.

Each collaborating institution followed its own protocols to collect whole blood in K2EDTA tubes. For TCRbeta analysis, collaborator samples were shipped as frozen whole blood, as isolated PBMCs, or as DNA extracted from either sample type. Broad study findings and their caveats: Clinical and demographic metadata were provided uncurated, with the amount varying by source and participant.

TCRbeta CDR3 regions were amplified from genomic DNA by means of the immunoSEQ Assay, a bias-controlled multiplex PCR. Per the source publication's procedure: The number of nucleated cells in each sample was estimated from the amplification of reference gene primers within the assay. Sequence reads were collapsed and filtered to measure the absolute abundance of every unique TCRbeta CDR3 rearrangement. For each sample, productive Simpson clonality was calculated as the square root of Simpson's diversity index across productive rearrangements. Drawn from immuneACCESS, this table holds only the in-frame rearrangements with V and J called that TCRdb kept. Clones are partly lost; checked studies trace under half to an unresolved V gene and leave the rest unexplained. That table gives V, J and clone size, and the DNA gave D and trimming. This sample lists roughly 43,000 clones; more than 75% were detected once. The ten biggest clones cover approximately 13% of the sample.

Reading from cysteine to phenylalanine, the CDR3 counts 14 amino acids. Just CDR3 DNA is preserved here, 42 bases in frame from base 1. Relative to germline, V is missing 5 bases and J is missing 4 bases, with 7 bases of the junction outside any gene match. For CDR1 and CDR2, the germline V gene (reference sequence) lists SEHNR and FQNEAQ. Regarding this clone: It has no known antigen specificity. Base qualities are not provided; no much larger clone lies one nucleotide away.

The sequence links TRBV7-9 to TRBJ1-1; TRBD1 fits 7 bases in the junction. Sequencing was performed on peripheral blood. This TCR was recovered from a woman in her seventies in a cohort sampled during active COVID-19. CDR3 sequence: CASSQVTGVTEAFF. The DNA is as follows: TGTGCCAGCAGCCAGGTCACAGGGGTCACTGAAGCTTTCTTT.